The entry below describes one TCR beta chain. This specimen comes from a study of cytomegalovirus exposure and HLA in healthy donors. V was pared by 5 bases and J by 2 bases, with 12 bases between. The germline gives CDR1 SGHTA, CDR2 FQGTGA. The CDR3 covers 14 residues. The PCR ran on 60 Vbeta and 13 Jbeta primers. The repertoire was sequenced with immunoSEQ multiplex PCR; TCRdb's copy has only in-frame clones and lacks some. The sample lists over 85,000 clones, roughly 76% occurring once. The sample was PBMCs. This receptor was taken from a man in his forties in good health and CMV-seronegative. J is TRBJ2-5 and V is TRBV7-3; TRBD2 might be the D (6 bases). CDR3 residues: CASSRTGTQETQYF. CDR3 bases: TGTGCCAGCAGCCGGACCGGGACTCAAGAGACCCAGTACTTC.